One and the same sample provided the 10 T cell receptor beta chains below, sequenced in a study of blood T cell repertoires in COVID-19. Data came from immunoSEQ multiplex PCR; TCRdb stores just in-frame clones and leaves some out. The sample gives approximately 66,000 clones, 85% to 90% of which show up once; 5.5% to 8% is in the top ten. Sequencing was done on a sample of peripheral blood. The receptors were sampled from a man in his fifties with active COVID-19.

This clone occurred a few times. The V gene is TRBV7-2, the J gene TRBJ1-2, with 7 bases that match TRBD1. Germline V gene sequence: CDR1 SGHTA, CDR2 FQGNSA. The CDR3 length is 15 residues. The junction had 12 bases not matched to a gene; V was cut back by 5 bases and J by 6 bases. CDR3 region: CASSPTGKKGHGYTF. The CDR3 nucleotides read TGTGCCAGCAGCCCGACAGGGAAGAAGGGTCATGGCTACACCTTC.

The J gene is TRBJ1-1, the V gene TRBV5-4, with a possible D match to TRBD1 (5 bases). Trimming removed 2 bases from V and 3 bases from J, with 8 bases in between. In germline, CDR1 is SGHNT, CDR2 YYREEE (reference sequence). The CDR3 spans 13 residues. DNA of the CDR3: TGTGCCAGCAGCTTCTCGGGGGACACTGAAGCTTTCTTT. Its protein is CASSFSGDTEAFF. The full variable domain, with the rest looked up from reference TRBV5-4 and TRBJ1-1, is ETGVTQSPTHLIKTRGQQVTLRCSSQSGHNTVSWYQQALGQGPQFIFQYYREEENGRGNFPPRFSGLQFPNYSSELNVNALELDDSALYLCASSFSGDTEAFFGQGTRLTVV.

The chain joins TRBV29-1 to TRBJ2-5, with 13 nucleotides matching TRBD2. The V and J ends lost 4 bases and 4 bases, in that order; junction bases with no gene match: 3. The V gene's germline CDR1 is SQVTM and CDR2 ANQGSEA. The CDR3 consists of 14 residues. The CDR3, as DNA: TGCAGCGTTGGGGGACTAGCGGGGTCAGAGACCCAGTACTTC. Translating it yields CSVGGLAGSETQYF.

This chain uses TRBV7-7 with TRBJ2-1; the D is unclear. V lost 1 base to trimming and J lost 4 bases, with 5 bases between them. Germline V gives CDR1 SSHAT, CDR2 FNYEAQ (reference sequence). The CDR3 has 13 amino acids. CDR3 nucleotides: TGTGCCAGCAGCTTAGGCAGTTACAATGAGCAGTTCTTC. Its protein product is CASSLGSYNEQFF.

The rearrangement links TRBV5-5 to TRBJ1-2; D unclear. The germline V and J ends were trimmed by 0 bases and 3 bases, with 15 bases remaining between them. Germline CDR1 SGHKS, CDR2 YYEKEE (reference sequence). This CDR3 region has 16 residues. CDR3 nucleotide sequence: TGTGCCAGCAGCTTGGCTGTCCAGGTCGTAGACTATGGCTACACCTTC. As protein: CASSLAVQVVDYGYTF.

V gene TRBV3-1 (or the pseudogene TRBV3-2) combines with J gene TRBJ2-7; 7 bases are a match to TRBD1. The CDR3 spans 12 residues. Germline V lookup: CDR1 LGHDT, CDR2 YNNKEL (reference sequence). J was trimmed by 4 bases and V by 6 bases; bases with no gene match: 3. Here the CDR3 reads CASRGQKYEQYF. CDR3 in DNA: TGTGCCAGCAGGGGACAGAAGTACGAGCAGTACTTC.

This clone appeared a single time. The J gene is TRBJ1-1, the V gene TRBV12-3 or TRBV12-4; D unclear. The length of the CDR3 is 12 residues. Trimming removed 6 bases from V and 5 bases from J, with 10 bases in between. CDR3 loop: CASRPSETEAFF. Here the CDR3 DNA reads TGTGCCAGCAGGCCGAGTGAAACTGAAGCTTTCTTT.

The chain carries TRBV5-1 and TRBJ1-1, with 8 nucleotides matching TRBD1. The length of the CDR3 is 13 residues. With 2 bases clipped from V and 3 bases from J, the junction kept 0 bases outside the gene matches. Germline V lookup: CDR1 SGHRS, CDR2 YFSETQ. CDR3 DNA: TGCGCCAGCAGCTTACAGGGGGACACTGAAGCTTTCTTT. Translated, it gives CASSLQGDTEAFF.

This rearrangement joins TRBV7-6 to TRBJ1-1, with D perhaps TRBD1 (5 bases). CDR3 size: 15 residues. V lost 3 bases and J lost 1, with 12 bases in between. The germline CDR1 and CDR2 sequences are SGHVS and FNYEAQ. For the CDR3, the DNA is TGTGCCAGCAGCTTCCGGCAGGGCGGGAACACTGAAGCTTTCTTT. Its protein product is CASSFRQGGNTEAFF.

The chain links TRBV6-5 to TRBJ1-2; 8 bases map to TRBD1. From germline, CDR1 is MNHEY and CDR2 SVGAGI. CDR3 length: 15 amino acids. Trimming at V came to 6 bases and at J to 5 bases, leaving 11 bases not matched to a gene. Here the CDR3 DNA reads TGTGCCAGCAGAACCCAGGGGGCGGTTATGTATGGCTACACCTTC. It yields the protein CASRTQGAVMYGYTF.